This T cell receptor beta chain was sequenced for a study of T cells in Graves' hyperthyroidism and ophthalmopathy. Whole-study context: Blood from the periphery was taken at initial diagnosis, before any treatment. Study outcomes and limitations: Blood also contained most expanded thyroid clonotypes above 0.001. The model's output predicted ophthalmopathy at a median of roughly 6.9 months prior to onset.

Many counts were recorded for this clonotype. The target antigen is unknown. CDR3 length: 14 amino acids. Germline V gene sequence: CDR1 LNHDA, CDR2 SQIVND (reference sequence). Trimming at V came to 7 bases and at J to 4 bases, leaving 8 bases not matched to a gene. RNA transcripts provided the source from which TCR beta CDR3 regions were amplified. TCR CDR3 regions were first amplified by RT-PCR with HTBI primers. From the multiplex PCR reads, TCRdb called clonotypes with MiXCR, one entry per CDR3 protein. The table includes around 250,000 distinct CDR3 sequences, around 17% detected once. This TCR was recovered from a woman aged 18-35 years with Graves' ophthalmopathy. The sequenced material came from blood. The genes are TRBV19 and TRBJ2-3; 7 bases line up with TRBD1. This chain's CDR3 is CASMDRRIPDTQYF. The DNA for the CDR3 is TGTGCCAGTATGGACAGGAGGATCCCAGATACGCAGTATTTT.